The sequence of this TCR beta chain was determined in a study of a mutant IDH1 vaccine in newly diagnosed glioma. Study as a whole: Among treated patients, around 62% were male and around 38% female, and mean age was approximately 40 years. Patients were pretreated with radiotherapy, temozolomide, or both, mostly both.

Indicated time point: week 35, safety follow-up. Topical imiquimod accompanied each vaccine dose, which consisted of 300 ug of mutant IDH1 20-mer peptide. Eight vaccine injections were given to patients in weeks 1, 3, 5, 7, 11, 15, 19 and 23. Comments on this clone: Its antigen is currently unknown.

V lost 0 bases, J lost 4 bases, and 28 bases lay in between. The CDR3 loop spans 20 amino acids. Germline loops: CDR1 GTSNPN, CDR2 SVGIG (reference sequence). Study-wide findings and caveats: Seemingly, pseudoprogression had no relation to changes in the top peripheral T cell clonotypes.

Sequencing was performed with immunoSEQ multiplex PCR; in TCRdb, only in-frame clones are kept and a portion is missing. The table shows about 31,000 clones, with 78% occurring only once. This material consisted of PBMCs, taken from a glioma patient whose treatment included an IDH1 peptide vaccine. The gene calls are TRBV30 and TRBJ1-5; tentatively, D is TRBD1 (6 bases). The source of this sequence is a woman aged 40-49 years with glioma. CDR3 coding DNA: TGTGCCTGGAGTGTACAGGTGGGAGGGATGGGAAGGGGGAGAAATCAGCCCCAGCATTTT. Protein sequence: CAWSVQVGGMGRGRNQPQHF.